The 27 T cell receptor beta chains below all came from one sample that was sequenced in a study of blood T cells in healthy people across ages. Primers used in a second PCR of about 7 to 12 cycles were a sample-barcoded 5' primer and a J-beta primer mix. TCRdb processed the 5' RACE reads anew with MiXCR; each CDR3 protein has one entry. Here the sample spans about 730,000 distinct CDR3 sequences, roughly 44% being singletons. The sequencing sample was made of blood. These TCRs come from a woman aged 55-75 years in good health.

CDR3 residues: CASSQGILGRGAGANVLTF. The CDR3 region has the DNA TGCGCCAGCAGCCAAGGGATTTTGGGTCGGGGTGCTGGGGCCAACGTCCTGACTTTC. The chain employs TRBV4-3 and TRBJ2-6, with D perhaps matching TRBD2 (5 bases). Germline CDR1 is LGHNA and CDR2 is YSLEER. V dropped 1 base and J dropped 2 bases, with 18 bases sitting between them. There are 19 residues in the CDR3.

This clonotype was counted a few times. The chain joins TRBV7-9 to TRBJ1-2; 9 bases agree with TRBD1. V shed 10 bases, J shed 6 bases, and the junction held 9 bases outside the gene matches. The CDR3 is 13 residues long. The germline V gene encodes CDR1 SEHNR and CDR2 FQNEAQ (reference sequence). The CDR3 region is CATPTGGIHGYTF. The CDR3 nucleotides read TGTGCCACCCCGACAGGGGGGATCCATGGCTACACCTTC.

V usage is TRBV7-2 and J usage is TRBJ2-7; 7 bases are a match to TRBD1. The CDR3 length is 14 residues. Germline CDR1 SGHTA, CDR2 FQGNSA. Trimming took 1 base from V and 4 from J; bases not matched to a gene: 4. The CDR3 reads CASSLDSGGYEQYF. The DNA for the CDR3 is TGTGCCAGCAGCTTAGATTCAGGGGGTTACGAGCAGTACTTC.

The chain joins TRBV2 to TRBJ2-1; 8 nucleotides align to TRBD2. Germline V CDR1 and CDR2: SNHLY, FYNNEI. Unmatched junction bases numbered 14, after V lost 8 bases and J lost 8 bases. This CDR3 spans 15 amino acids. This CDR3 reads CASLQGTRGPDEQFF. CDR3 in DNA: TGTGCCAGCCTCCAGGGGACTAGGGGCCCCGATGAGCAGTTCTTC.

Comment on this clonotype: The junction shows a germline mismatch at one end, possibly a read error. This chain uses TRBV3-1 with TRBJ2-3; D unresolved. Per germline, CDR1 LGHDT and CDR2 YNNKEL (reference sequence). CDR3 size: 12 residues. In nucleotides, the CDR3 is TGTGTCAGCAGCTCAGAATCCTATACGCAGTATTTT. Protein product: CVSSSESYTQYF.

The chain uses TRBV7-9 and TRBJ2-1, with D unresolved. The CDR3 extends over 15 amino acids. Trimming left V 3 bases short and J 7 bases short, with 16 bases between. The germline V gene encodes CDR1 SEHNR and CDR2 FQNEAQ (reference sequence). Here the CDR3 DNA reads TGTGCCAGCAGCTTTTCTATAGTTATCCCTAATGAGCAGTTCTTC. The encoded protein is CASSFSIVIPNEQFF.

This clonotype appeared many times. DNA of the CDR3: TGTGCCAGCAGTGAACGACTAACAGATACGCAGTATTTT. This codes for CASSERLTDTQYF. The rearrangement joins TRBV6-5 to TRBJ2-3, with a tentative D call TRBD2 (5 bases). The CDR3 spans 13 residues. Trimming removed 5 bases from V and 3 bases from J, with 9 bases in between. CDR1 and CDR2 from the germline V gene are MNHEY and SVGAGI.

J is TRBJ2-5 and V is TRBV5-8; either TRBD1 or TRBD2 may fit D (5 bases each). The CDR3 runs to 15 residues. Trimming removed 0 bases at V and 5 bases at J, with 14 bases between. Per the germline V gene, CDR1 is SGHTS and CDR2 is YDEGEE. Here the CDR3 reads CASSLDGAGKETQYF. The CDR3 nucleotides read TGTGCCAGCAGCTTGGACGGGGCAGGGAAGGAGACCCAGTACTTC.

There are a few counts of this clonotype. The chain uses TRBV7-3 and TRBJ2-6; TRBD1 aligns across 10 bases. There are 21 residues in the CDR3. Germline CDR1 reads SGHTA; CDR2 reads FQGTGA. The trim removed 2 bases at V and 0 bases at J, leaving 13 bases unmatched. CDR3 sequence (DNA): TGTGCCAGCAGCTTAGGACAGGGGGAAGAGAAAACGGCCTCTGGGGCCAACGTCCTGACTTTC. Translated: CASSLGQGEEKTASGANVLTF.

The CDR3 bases are TGTGCCAGCAGCACACCCGGGACTAGCGCCTATGAGCAGTTCTTC. This gives the protein CASSTPGTSAYEQFF. The V gene is TRBV6-2 or TRBV6-3, the J gene TRBJ2-1; 10 bases are shared with TRBD2. Germline CDR1 MNHEY, CDR2 SVGEGT. The CDR3 has 15 residues. The J segment lost 8 bases and the V segment lost 6 bases, leaving 10 bases of the junction unmatched.

This clonotype was recorded once. Lacking the conserved final phenylalanine or tryptophan, this CDR3 likely reflects a read error. The V call is TRBV2, the J call TRBJ1-6, with D tentatively TRBD1 (5 bases). This CDR3 has 16 amino acids. CDR1 and CDR2 (germline): SNHLY, FYNNEI. The germline V and J ends were trimmed by 7 bases and 9 bases, with 22 bases remaining between them. The DNA for the CDR3 is TGTGCCAGCAATCCCAACCCCTCCGGGACGGTTTCACCCCTCCACCTT. Its translation is CASNPNPSGTVSPLHL.

The table lists this clonotype with a few counts. The chain links TRBV20-1 to TRBJ2-4; maybe TRBD2 (6 bases). The V gene's germline CDR1 is DFQATT and CDR2 SNEGSKA (reference sequence). V was pared by 1 base and J by 8 bases, with 21 bases between. The CDR3 contains 16 residues. The CDR3 DNA follows: TGCAGTGCTAGAGTTGTCGCGGGGAGGTTGGGGCACATTCAGTACTTC. It codes for CSARVVAGRLGHIQYF.

This clonotype was counted between two and nine times. V gene TRBV7-9 combines with J gene TRBJ2-1, with D possibly matching TRBD2 (6 bases). Trimming removed 5 bases from V and 9 bases from J, with 17 bases in between. From germline, CDR1 is SEHNR and CDR2 FQNEAQ (reference sequence). This CDR3 spans 14 amino acids. This CDR3 is CASSAPHTSSEQFF. In nucleotides, the CDR3 is TGTGCCAGCAGCGCCCCCCATACTAGCAGTGAGCAGTTCTTC. The full variable domain, in which reference TRBV7-9 and TRBJ2-1 provide the parts outside the CDR3, is DTGVSQNPRHKITKRGQNVTFRCDPISEHNRLYWYRQTLGQGPEFLTYFQNEAQLEKSRLLSDRFSAERPKGSFSTLEIQRTEQGDSAMYLCASSAPHTSSEQFFGPGTRLTVL.

The gene calls are TRBV5-5 and TRBJ2-5; 9 bases are a match to TRBD2. V trimming: 6 bases; J trimming: 11 bases; junction bases outside the gene matches: 20. Germline V gene sequence: CDR1 SGHKS, CDR2 YYEKEE (reference sequence). The length of the CDR3 is 16 residues. CDR3 in amino acids: CASNTGEREAENEQYF. The CDR3 bases are TGTGCCAGCAACACAGGGGAGCGGGAGGCTGAAAATGAGCAGTACTTC.

This clonotype was recorded many times. The rearrangement links TRBV7-9 to TRBJ2-1; perhaps TRBD1 as D (6 bases). Trimming removed 1 base from V and 9 bases from J, with 13 bases in between. The CDR3 sequence is 14 residues long. CDR1 SEHNR and CDR2 FQNEAQ come from the germline V gene (reference sequence). The CDR3 nucleotides read TGTGCCAGCAGCTTAGTATCCAGCAGGGGTGAGCAGTTCTTC. Protein sequence: CASSLVSSRGEQFF.

The chain carries TRBV4-3 and TRBJ2-1; D possibly matches TRBD1 or TRBD2 (5 bases each). V was cut by 4 bases and J by 5 bases, with 15 bases left in between. The CDR3 is 15 residues long. Germline V gene data show CDR1 as LGHNA and CDR2 as YSLEER. DNA for the CDR3: TGCGCCAGCAGCCGAGGGACGGGAAAGCACAATGAGCAGTTCTTC. It translates to CASSRGTGKHNEQFF.

The chain uses TRBV20-1 and TRBJ1-3; 10 nucleotides match TRBD1. CDR1 is DFQATT, CDR2 SNEGSKA, per germline (reference sequence). The CDR3 has 12 amino acids. The ends lost 6 bases at V and 7 bases at J; junction bases unmatched: 3. CDR3 loop: CSARGQGNTIYF. The CDR3 DNA reads as TGCAGTGCCAGGGGACAGGGGAACACCATATATTTT.

The chain joins TRBV6-5 to TRBJ1-5; D is unclear. Trimming cost V 2 bases and J 7 bases, with 9 bases left between them. This CDR3 has 13 amino acids. Germline V CDR1 and CDR2: MNHEY, SVGAGI. This chain's CDR3 is CASSYDVLQPQHF. The CDR3 DNA reads TGTGCCAGCAGTTACGATGTTTTGCAGCCCCAGCATTTT.

This chain uses TRBV12-3 or TRBV12-4 with TRBJ2-1, with D tentatively TRBD2 (5 bases). Between the trimmed V and J ends, which lost 6 bases and 0 bases, there was a span of 15 bases. This CDR3 is 16 amino acids long. The CDR3 protein is CASSAYDRDSYNEQFF. The CDR3 bases are TGTGCCAGCAGCGCATACGACCGGGACTCCTACAATGAGCAGTTCTTC.

The chain has TRBV28 and TRBJ1-4; D gene uncertain. This CDR3 has 17 amino acids. Germline V gene sequence: CDR1 MDHEN, CDR2 SYDVKM. The V gene lost 5 bases and the J gene lost 7 bases, with 23 bases spanning the gap. As DNA, the CDR3 is TGTGCCAGCAGTGACCGCAGTATAGGAGGGATTGTTGAAAAACTGTTTTTT. Its protein is CASSDRSIGGIVEKLFF.

The gene calls are TRBV28 and TRBJ2-3; the match to TRBD1 covers 7 bases. In germline, CDR1 is MDHEN, CDR2 SYDVKM. Trimming at V came to 3 bases and at J to 4 bases, leaving 7 bases not matched to a gene. CDR3 length equals 15 residues. The CDR3 DNA reads as TGTGCCAGCAGTTTCCGGGACAGACGCGCAGATACGCAGTATTTT. This encodes CASSFRDRRADTQYF.

This clonotype was detected only a few times. V is TRBV12-3 or TRBV12-4 and J is TRBJ1-2; D call uncertain. Trimming cost V 6 bases and J 0 bases, with 14 bases left between them. The CDR3 is 15 amino acids. CDR3 residues: CASSLRLTPNYGYTF. For the CDR3, the DNA is TGTGCCAGCAGCCTGAGGCTCACACCTAACTATGGCTACACCTTC.

This clonotype was seen a single time. At one boundary the junction diverges from the germline segment, which might be a read error. The gene calls are TRBV11-2 and TRBJ2-4; TRBD1 matches at 7 bases. The J call could be wrong; TRBJ2-7 is a better fit for the DNA end. The germline V gene encodes CDR1 SGHAT and CDR2 FQNNGV. The CDR3 runs to 13 residues. The CDR3 DNA sequence: TGTGCCAGCAGCGTAGACAGGGTCTACGAGCAGTACTTC. Encoded protein: CASSVDRVYEQYF.

This clonotype was detected only once. The V gene is TRBV20-1, the J gene TRBJ2-7, with 12 bases identical to TRBD2. The CDR3 covers 15 residues. The ends lost 1 base at V and 6 bases at J; junction bases unmatched: 7. Looked up from germline, CDR1 is DFQATT and CDR2 is SNEGSKA (reference sequence). The CDR3 spells CSARGLAGVGREQYF. For the CDR3, the DNA is TGCAGTGCTAGAGGACTAGCGGGAGTGGGTCGCGAGCAGTACTTC.

This clonotype was detected a few times. The V and J genes are TRBV11-2 and TRBJ2-3; no clear D. Germline V gives CDR1 SGHAT, CDR2 FQNNGV. Trimming pared 0 bases from V and 0 bases from J, leaving 4 bases between. CDR3 length: 14 residues. CDR3 protein: CASSLDTSTDTQYF. The CDR3 bases are TGTGCCAGCAGCTTAGATACTAGCACAGATACGCAGTATTTT.

The genes are TRBV20-1 and TRBJ2-2; D is ambiguous. The V end lost 3 bases, the J end lost 0 bases, and 17 bases lay between the germline ends. Germline V gene sequence: CDR1 DFQATT, CDR2 SNEGSKA (reference sequence). This CDR3 has 17 amino acids. The CDR3 bases are TGCAGTGCTAGTCCTTACCCACGACGGACGAACACCGGGGAGCTGTTTTTT. This encodes CSASPYPRRTNTGELFF.

This clonotype was detected a few times. The chain is built from TRBV5-1 and TRBJ1-1; D is possibly TRBD1 (5 bases). The V gene's germline CDR1 is SGHRS and CDR2 YFSETQ. Trimming stripped 5 bases from V and 4 bases from J, with 18 bases between. CDR3 length equals 15 residues. The CDR3 spells CASSRGEGQVTEAFF. As DNA, the CDR3 is TGCGCCAGCAGTCGGGGGGAGGGGCAGGTCACTGAAGCTTTCTTT.